Listed below are T cell receptor beta chains from one sample, sequenced in a study of T-cell reconstitution after alpha-beta-depleted transplantation in children. Via MiXCR, TCRdb re-called the PCR reads, giving one row per CDR3 protein. Among 500,000 or so distinct CDR3 sequences, 32% were seen once, and the ten largest hold 2.4%. Sequences were derived from PBMCs from the stem cell graft donor, sampled from the stem cell graft. The source is a human donor who donated a stem cell graft to a child with aplastic anemia. CDR3s include the opening cysteine and the closing phenylalanine or tryptophan. The D gene is left open where the match is weak.

V gene: TRBV19
J gene: TRBJ1-1
D gene: TRBD1
CDR3 protein: CASRGTGRTEAFF

V gene: TRBV7-9
J gene: TRBJ2-5
D gene: TRBD2
CDR3 protein: CASSSPGLAKETQYF

V gene: TRBV5-1
J gene: TRBJ1-1
D gene: .
CDR3 protein: CAISLNVGNTEAFF

V gene: TRBV4-1
J gene: TRBJ2-4
D gene: TRBD2
CDR3 protein: CASSHEAGVQYF

V gene: TRBV4-2
J gene: TRBJ2-1
D gene: TRBD2
CDR3 protein: CASSQDLAGGFNEQFF

V gene: TRBV24-1
J gene: TRBJ2-6
D gene: .
CDR3 protein: CATSDKSPRANVLTF

V gene: TRBV10-3
J gene: TRBJ2-2
D gene: TRBD2
CDR3 protein: CAIGSGMGTGELFF

V gene: TRBV20-1
J gene: TRBJ2-1
D gene: TRBD2
CDR3 protein: CSATGLAEGRGYNEQFF

V gene: TRBV28
J gene: TRBJ1-1
D gene: .
CDR3 protein: CASSTRDGGLFF

V gene: TRBV20-1
J gene: TRBJ1-1
D gene: TRBD1
CDR3 protein: CSALNRDRVVGTEAFF

V gene: TRBV29-1
J gene: TRBJ1-2
D gene: .
CDR3 protein: CSVEGQGNGYTF

V gene: TRBV5-6
J gene: TRBJ1-6
D gene: .
CDR3 protein: CASNFRTQGDSPLHF

V gene: TRBV15
J gene: TRBJ2-4
D gene: .
CDR3 protein: CATSRGTRVARAKNIQYF

V gene: TRBV12-3/TRBV12-4
J gene: TRBJ2-3
D gene: TRBD1
CDR3 protein: CASSYTGTGHTDTQYF

V gene: TRBV29-1
J gene: TRBJ2-1
D gene: .
CDR3 protein: CSVEKAGSYNEQFF

V gene: TRBV5-1
J gene: TRBJ2-2
D gene: TRBD1
CDR3 protein: CASSPDRASNTGELFF

V gene: TRBV19
J gene: TRBJ2-7
D gene: .
CDR3 protein: CASSITGNYEQYF

V gene: TRBV7-2
J gene: TRBJ1-2
D gene: TRBD1
CDR3 protein: CASSWTGTEINYGYTF

V gene: TRBV7-6
J gene: TRBJ2-1
D gene: .
CDR3 protein: CASGLTSSYNEQFF

V gene: TRBV20-1
J gene: TRBJ1-5
D gene: .
CDR3 protein: CSASIRGGQPQHF

V gene: TRBV5-5
J gene: TRBJ1-6
D gene: TRBD1
CDR3 protein: CASSFGQGNLRSPLHF

V gene: TRBV5-6
J gene: TRBJ1-4
D gene: .
CDR3 protein: CASTLRSGRTEKLFF

V gene: TRBV24-1
J gene: TRBJ2-1
D gene: .
CDR3 protein: CATSGLGTGVGDEQFF

V gene: TRBV28
J gene: TRBJ2-4
D gene: TRBD2
CDR3 protein: CASRGTSGDKNIQYF

V gene: TRBV6-4
J gene: TRBJ2-3
D gene: .
CDR3 protein: CASSEGHLTTDTQYF

V gene: TRBV12-3/TRBV12-4
J gene: TRBJ1-3
D gene: TRBD1
CDR3 protein: CASSLGPGQEIGNTIYF

V gene: TRBV6-1
J gene: TRBJ2-7
D gene: .
CDR3 protein: CASSQGRYNEQYF

V gene: TRBV9
J gene: TRBJ2-1
D gene: TRBD1
CDR3 protein: CASSVRWDSPATSYNEQFF

V gene: TRBV10-3
J gene: TRBJ1-2
D gene: TRBD1
CDR3 protein: CAISDPGGTPYGYTF

V gene: TRBV4-3
J gene: TRBJ2-6
D gene: .
CDR3 protein: CASSQGAGTGANVLTF

V gene: TRBV9
J gene: TRBJ2-1
D gene: .
CDR3 protein: CASSVVERGEQFF

V gene: TRBV6-1
J gene: TRBJ1-6
D gene: .
CDR3 protein: CASSGVRESPLHF

V gene: TRBV5-4
J gene: TRBJ2-5
D gene: TRBD2
CDR3 protein: CASSSPAGVVETQYF

V gene: TRBV7-2
J gene: TRBJ2-1
D gene: .
CDR3 protein: CASSLGSHNEQFF

V gene: TRBV20-1
J gene: TRBJ2-7
D gene: TRBD2
CDR3 protein: CSARDPGTSTYEQYF

V gene: TRBV5-1
J gene: TRBJ2-1
D gene: TRBD2
CDR3 protein: CASSGGRGLNEQFF

V gene: TRBV18
J gene: TRBJ1-5
D gene: .
CDR3 protein: CASSPRAGGEPQHF

V gene: TRBV6-4
J gene: TRBJ2-1
D gene: .
CDR3 protein: CATMTVNEQFF

V gene: TRBV29-1
J gene: TRBJ2-1
D gene: .
CDR3 protein: CSVTNRGGGNNEQFF

V gene: TRBV12-3/TRBV12-4
J gene: TRBJ1-1
D gene: .
CDR3 protein: CASSSRDTSTEAFF

V gene: TRBV28
J gene: TRBJ1-2
D gene: TRBD1
CDR3 protein: CASTPAKGAANYGYTF

V gene: TRBV5-5
J gene: TRBJ2-1
D gene: .
CDR3 protein: CASSLLSLSSYNEQFF

V gene: TRBV7-3
J gene: TRBJ2-3
D gene: .
CDR3 protein: CASSPSDQFTDTQYF

V gene: TRBV4-2
J gene: TRBJ2-5
D gene: .
CDR3 protein: CASSQASGREWTQETQYF

V gene: TRBV27
J gene: TRBJ2-3
D gene: .
CDR3 protein: CASSLSIRADTQYF

V gene: TRBV2
J gene: TRBJ1-5
D gene: .
CDR3 protein: CASSSRTANQPQHF

V gene: TRBV12-3/TRBV12-4
J gene: TRBJ1-1
D gene: .
CDR3 protein: CASSLYGGVTEAFF

V gene: TRBV20-1
J gene: TRBJ2-5
D gene: TRBD2
CDR3 protein: CSAREAGGPGGSQYF

V gene: TRBV10-3
J gene: TRBJ2-2
D gene: TRBD2
CDR3 protein: CATLAGPSTGELFF

V gene: TRBV20-1
J gene: TRBJ2-2
D gene: .
CDR3 protein: CSASSSRDTGELFF

V gene: TRBV12-5
J gene: TRBJ2-1
D gene: .
CDR3 protein: CASGIGPRMDEQFF

V gene: TRBV7-3
J gene: TRBJ2-1
D gene: .
CDR3 protein: CASSFSGGTYNEQFF

V gene: TRBV29-1
J gene: TRBJ1-1
D gene: .
CDR3 protein: CSVEGTLGDTEAFF

V gene: TRBV5-1
J gene: TRBJ1-1
D gene: .
CDR3 protein: CASSSGSAPTEAFF

V gene: TRBV7-2
J gene: TRBJ1-4
D gene: .
CDR3 protein: CASSFRGQYEKLFF

V gene: TRBV20-1
J gene: TRBJ1-2
D gene: .
CDR3 protein: CSASTIQGFYGYTF

V gene: TRBV7-7
J gene: TRBJ2-1
D gene: TRBD2
CDR3 protein: CASSRTSGSINEQFF

V gene: TRBV5-1
J gene: TRBJ1-5
D gene: .
CDR3 protein: CASSLAAGAAQPQHF